Listed here are 20 T cell receptor beta chains from one sample, sequenced in a study of early T cells in non-severe SARS-CoV-2 infection. TCRdb reprocessed the 5' RACE reads with MiXCR, giving one entry per CDR3 protein. The sample gives 60,000 to 70,000 distinct CDR3 sequences, more than 4% of which show up once; around 5% is in the top ten. The sequenced sample was whole blood. The receptors were gathered from an adult who was a healthcare worker with PCR-confirmed SARS-CoV-2 infection or an uninfected control (not recorded which).

A remark on this clonotype: The junction departs from the called germline gene at one end, perhaps through a read error. The chain links TRBV20-1 to TRBJ2-2; a weak D match, TRBD2 (7 bases). CDR1 is DFQATT, CDR2 SNEGSKA, per germline (reference sequence). The CDR3 spans 12 residues. The DNA of the CDR3 is TGCAGTGCCGCATCGCATCGGGGGGCGCTGTTTTTT. Amino acids: CSAASHRGALFF.

This clonotype was detected ten times or more. The chain recombines TRBV12-3 or TRBV12-4 with TRBJ1-1; TRBD1 agrees at 8 bases. This CDR3 is 15 amino acids long. The V gene end was trimmed by 3 bases and the J gene end by 1 base; junction bases not matched to a gene: 4. The CDR3, as DNA: TGTGCCAGCAGTTTGGACAGGGAAGGGAACACTGAAGCTTTCTTT. Protein product: CASSLDREGNTEAFF.

This clonotype was counted ten times or more. V is TRBV10-3 and J is TRBJ1-1; D not certain. V was trimmed by 11 bases and J by 3 bases, leaving 16 bases between them. Germline V gives CDR1 ENHRY, CDR2 SYGVKD. The CDR3 is 13 residues long. CDR3: CALRAGRDTEAFF. The DNA for the CDR3 is TGTGCCCTCCGGGCAGGACGCGACACTGAAGCTTTCTTT.

This clonotype was observed many times. J is TRBJ1-1 and V is TRBV5-1; D not resolved. The CDR3 is 12 amino acids. V lost 0 bases and J 3 bases, leaving 3 bases between the germline ends. Germline CDR1 SGHRS, CDR2 YFSETQ. For the CDR3, the DNA is TGCGCCAGCAGCTTGGGGGACACTGAAGCTTTCTTT. Amino acids: CASSLGDTEAFF.

This clonotype was detected ten times or more. The chain couples TRBV6-5 to TRBJ2-1; 11 bases map to TRBD2. CDR3 length equals 14 residues. The germline CDR1 and CDR2 sequences are MNHEY and SVGAGI. J was trimmed by 4 bases and V by 7 bases; bases with no gene match: 3. The DNA of the CDR3 is TGTGCCAGCAAACTAGCGGGGGAGTACAATGAGCAGTTCTTC. It is translated as CASKLAGEYNEQFF.

This clonotype was seen ten or more times. CDR3 in DNA: TGTGCCAGCAGTTTTGTGGCTAGCGGGACGAACATTCAGTACTTC. Translation: CASSFVASGTNIQYF. This chain joins TRBV27 and TRBJ2-4; 9 nucleotides line up with TRBD2. This CDR3 contains 15 residues. Germline V gene lookup returns CDR1 MNHEY and CDR2 SMNVEV (reference sequence). Trimming cost V 3 bases and J 7 bases; bases outside gene matches: 7.

This clonotype was detected many times. This sequence joins TRBV29-1 and TRBJ2-7, with 9 bases that match TRBD1. Germline CDR1 and CDR2: SQVTM and ANQGSEA. CDR3 length: 13 residues. Losses at the gene ends were 4 bases for V and 4 bases for J; bases not matched to a gene: 5. The CDR3 here is CSVAGTGPYEQYF. The CDR3 DNA reads as TGCAGCGTTGCCGGGACAGGGCCTTACGAGCAGTACTTC.

This clonotype was detected ten times or more. The chain's CDR3 is CASSPRVVTSGKNTQYF. The CDR3 DNA reads as TGTGCCAGCAGCCCCCGGGTGGTGACTAGCGGAAAAAATACGCAGTATTTT. The chain uses TRBV7-2 and TRBJ2-3, with 9 bases that match TRBD2. The CDR3 extends over 17 amino acids. After removal of 5 bases from V and 7 bases from J, the junction contained 16 bases not matched to a gene. CDR1 SGHTA and CDR2 FQGNSA come from the germline V gene.

This clonotype was seen repeatedly, ten times or more. V is TRBV27 and J is TRBJ2-2; D is ambiguous. V was shortened by 3 bases and J by 7 bases, with 15 bases between the two germline ends. Germline CDR1 and CDR2: MNHEY and SMNVEV (reference sequence). This CDR3 has 15 amino acids. The CDR3 DNA reads as TGTGCCAGCAGTTTTGGGGATGGGTCTGGCGGGGAGCTGTTTTTT. Protein sequence: CASSFGDGSGGELFF.

This clonotype was counted ten times or more. The V call is TRBV10-2, the J call TRBJ2-7; D unresolved. Germline values: CDR1 WSHSY, CDR2 SAAADI. The CDR3 has 13 residues. Trimming cost V 3 bases and J 2 bases, with 8 bases left between them. The CDR3: CASSDRTPYEQYF. The CDR3 region has the DNA TGCGCCAGCAGTGATAGGACCCCCTACGAGCAGTACTTC.

This clonotype was seen many times. J is TRBJ1-2 and V is TRBV7-2; 7 nucleotides agree with TRBD1. Germline trimming cut 2 bases from V and 0 bases from J; bases unmatched to any gene: 6. The CDR3 covers 16 residues. Germline V CDR1 and CDR2: SGHTA, FQGNSA. The CDR3 region is CASSLQTGSSNYGYTF. CDR3 sequence (DNA): TGTGCCAGCAGCTTACAGACAGGGTCCTCTAACTATGGCTACACCTTC.

In this sample, this clonotype turned up a few times. The rearrangement joins TRBV19 to TRBJ1-6; D gene unclear. Trimming removed 10 bases at V and 0 bases at J, with 13 bases between. This CDR3 is 15 amino acids long. CDR1 and CDR2 from the germline V gene are LNHDA and SQIVND (reference sequence). CDR3: CATSQTSSYNSPLHF. CDR3 nucleotide sequence: TGTGCCACGAGTCAGACCAGCTCCTATAATTCACCCCTCCACTTT.

This clonotype was counted only a few times. The chain is built from TRBV7-2 and TRBJ1-2; weak D call: TRBD1 (6 bases). V was cut by 0 bases and J by 2 bases, with 13 bases left in between. CDR1 SGHTA and CDR2 FQGNSA come from the germline V gene. The CDR3 has 16 residues. CDR3 bases: TGTGCCAGCAGCTTAGCTCCTGAGGGGGGAAACTATGGCTACACCTTC. The encoded protein is CASSLAPEGGNYGYTF.

This clonotype was recorded many times. The V gene is TRBV20-1, the J gene TRBJ2-7; maybe TRBD2 (6 bases). Per germline, CDR1 DFQATT and CDR2 SNEGSKA (reference sequence). This CDR3 contains 15 residues. Trimming shortened V by 5 bases and J by 3 bases, and 20 bases separated the two germline ends. CDR3 region: CSALSPGTGDYEQYF. Here the CDR3 DNA reads TGCAGTGCTCTAAGTCCCGGGACTGGGGACTACGAGCAGTACTTC.

This clonotype was seen a few times. The J gene is TRBJ2-5, the V gene TRBV18; a weak D match, TRBD2 (5 bases). Germline lookup yields CDR1 KGHSH and CDR2 LQKENI. Trimming removed 2 bases from V and 3 bases from J, with 10 bases in between. This CDR3 has 14 residues. CDR3 nucleotide sequence: TGTGCCAGCTCACCAGGCCGGGGTGAAGAGACCCAGTACTTC. Translating gives CASSPGRGEETQYF.

The gene calls are TRBV6-2 or TRBV6-3 and TRBJ2-5; 12 nucleotides match TRBD2. CDR1 is MNHEY, CDR2 SVGEGT, per germline. The CDR3 has 17 amino acids. V lost 6 bases, J lost 0 bases, and 8 bases stayed unmatched. The chain's CDR3 is CASSTWTSGADQETQYF. The CDR3 coding sequence is TGTGCCAGCAGCACCTGGACTAGCGGGGCCGACCAAGAGACCCAGTACTTC.

This clonotype was seen ten or more times. The rearrangement links TRBV7-9 to TRBJ2-6, with TRBD1 identical over 8 bases. CDR3 length equals 15 residues. J lost 4 bases, V lost 5 bases, and 4 bases had no gene match. The V gene's germline CDR1 is SEHNR and CDR2 FQNEAQ (reference sequence). CDR3 sequence: CASSRDRSGANVLTF. The CDR3 region has the DNA TGTGCCAGCAGCAGGGACAGGTCCGGGGCCAACGTCCTGACTTTC.

This clonotype was counted between two and nine times. This chain links TRBV20-1 with TRBJ1-5; D remains unclear. V lost 3 bases and J 0 bases, leaving 9 bases between the germline ends. The V gene's germline CDR1 is DFQATT and CDR2 SNEGSKA (reference sequence). The CDR3 loop spans 14 amino acids. The CDR3 loop reads CSASGGNSNQPQHF. The CDR3 region has the DNA TGCAGTGCTAGTGGCGGAAATAGCAATCAGCCCCAGCATTTT.

This clonotype showed up many times. V and J are TRBV9 and TRBJ2-7; D gene ambiguous. V was cut by 0 bases and J by 5 bases, with 6 bases left in between. Germline V gene data show CDR1 as SGDLS and CDR2 as YYNGEE. The CDR3 is made up of 12 amino acids. For the CDR3, the DNA is TGTGCCAGCAGCGTAGGGTATGACGAGCAGTACTTC. This gives the protein CASSVGYDEQYF.

In its sample, this clonotype was seen many times. V is TRBV5-4 and J is TRBJ1-5; TRBD1 matches 7 bases. Germline lookup yields CDR1 SGHNT and CDR2 YYREEE (reference sequence). Trimming took 1 base from V and 7 from J; bases not matched to a gene: 5. The CDR3 consists of 14 residues. The CDR3 nucleotides read TGTGCCAGCAGCTTGCGACAGGGCTCGCAGCCCCAGCATTTT. Encoded protein: CASSLRQGSQPQHF.